The 16 T cell receptor beta chains below were found in one sample sequenced in a study of T cell changes during pregnancy in multiple sclerosis. The protocol was immunoSEQ multiplex PCR, while the TCRdb copy is restricted to in-frame clones and leaves out a portion. The table records tens of thousands of clones, more than 90% of them present only once. The sequencing here drew on CD4+ T cells from peripheral blood mononuclear cells, taken in the first trimester of pregnancy. The receptors stem from a female donor with multiple sclerosis, enrolled in a pregnancy study.

In its sample, this clone was seen once. This chain links TRBV2 with TRBJ2-2; 9 nucleotides line up with TRBD1. V gave up 8 bases and J gave up 9 bases; unmatched junction bases: 13. Looked up from germline, CDR1 is SNHLY and CDR2 is FYNNEI. The CDR3 is 15 amino acids. Here the CDR3 reads CASDIRTGGLRELFF. The CDR3 DNA is TGTGCCAGCGACATTCGTACAGGGGGCTTAAGGGAGCTGTTTTTT.

The chain uses TRBV27 and TRBJ1-6; 8 nucleotides line up with TRBD1. Trimming took 5 bases from V and 9 from J; bases not matched to a gene: 6. The CDR3 loop spans 14 amino acids. Germline V gives CDR1 MNHEY, CDR2 SMNVEV (reference sequence). The CDR3 loop reads CASSIRTGRSPLHF. CDR3 sequence (DNA): TGTGCCAGCAGTATTCGGACAGGGCGTTCACCCCTCCACTTT.

CDR3 amino acids: CASRPPAGDYNEQFF. In DNA form, the CDR3 reads TGCGCCAGCAGGCCCCCAGCGGGGGACTACAATGAGCAGTTCTTC. The J gene is TRBJ2-1, the V gene TRBV10-2; TRBD2 matches at 8 bases. Germline V CDR1 and CDR2: WSHSY, SAAADI. Trimming at V came to 6 bases and at J to 3 bases, leaving 7 bases not matched to a gene. The CDR3 extends over 15 amino acids.

This sequence joins TRBV5-5 and TRBJ1-1; possible D gene TRBD1, 5 bases. This CDR3 spans 16 amino acids. Trimming took 5 bases from V and 4 from J, leaving 21 bases between them. Germline V lookup: CDR1 SGHKS, CDR2 YYEKEE (reference sequence). CDR3 region: CASRNSGTVRGTEAFF. The CDR3 DNA sequence: TGTGCCAGCAGAAATTCCGGGACTGTAAGGGGCACTGAAGCTTTCTTT.

In its sample, this clone was seen once. J is TRBJ2-1 and V is TRBV9; 8 nucleotides align to TRBD2. Looked up from germline, CDR1 is SGDLS and CDR2 is YYNGEE. The V segment lost 0 bases and the J segment 0 bases; nucleotides outside the gene matches: 14. The CDR3 spans 20 residues. In nucleotides, the CDR3 is TGTGCCAGCAGCGTAGCTTCAGGAGCGGGGGCCGCGAGCTCCTACAATGAGCAGTTCTTC. Translated: CASSVASGAGAASSYNEQFF.

The CDR3 nucleotides are TGTGCCAGCAGTGAAGTCTATAGTTTGTATCAGCCCCAGCATTTT. It encodes CASSEVYSLYQPQHF. The chain combines TRBV2 with TRBJ1-5; D is undetermined. Between the trimmed V and J ends, which lost 1 base and 5 bases, there was a span of 12 bases. CDR1 and CDR2 (germline): SNHLY, FYNNEI. The CDR3 totals 15 residues.

This chain connects TRBV9 to TRBJ1-2; D might be TRBD1 (6 bases). V was trimmed by 3 bases and J by 6 bases, leaving 18 bases between them. Germline CDR1 reads SGDLS; CDR2 reads YYNGEE. There are 15 residues in the CDR3. CDR3 loop: CASSAFGGAQHGYTF. The CDR3 DNA reads as TGTGCCAGCAGCGCCTTCGGGGGGGCGCAGCATGGCTACACCTTC.

The genes are TRBV2 and TRBJ2-3, with D hard to call. The ends were cut back, 6 bases at V and 0 bases at J, with 4 bases in the middle. There are 12 residues in the CDR3. Germline CDR1 and CDR2: SNHLY and FYNNEI. Here the CDR3 reads CASRQSTDTQYF. The CDR3 region has the DNA TGTGCCAGCAGACAGAGCACAGATACGCAGTATTTT.

The rearrangement uses TRBV28 and TRBJ1-1; a possible D gene is TRBD1 (6 bases). Trimming stripped 4 bases from V and 3 bases from J, with 12 bases between. Germline loops: CDR1 MDHEN, CDR2 SYDVKM. The CDR3 length is 14 residues. The CDR3 here is CASSSYREDTEAFF. The CDR3 DNA reads as TGTGCCAGCAGTTCCTACAGGGAAGACACTGAAGCTTTCTTT.

The V gene is TRBV18, the J gene TRBJ1-1; D might be TRBD1 (6 bases). The ends were cut back, 4 bases at V and 5 bases at J, with 11 bases in the middle. The CDR3 contains 13 residues. The germline gives CDR1 KGHSH, CDR2 LQKENI. The CDR3 bases are TGTGCCAGCTCACTGGGGGCGAGTACTGAAGCTTTCTTT. Translation gives CASSLGASTEAFF.

V gene TRBV4-1 combines with J gene TRBJ1-4; TRBD1 aligns across 9 bases. This CDR3 spans 18 amino acids. In germline, CDR1 is MGHRA, CDR2 YSYEKL. With V trimmed by 4 bases and J by 2 bases, 11 bases remained unmatched. CDR3 sequence (DNA): TGCGCCAGCAGCCGGACGGGACAGGGATTACGGACTAATGAAAAACTGTTTTTT. Its translation is CASSRTGQGLRTNEKLFF.

This rearrangement joins TRBV2 to TRBJ1-5, with D perhaps matching TRBD1 (6 bases). The V gene lost 8 bases and the J gene lost 3 bases, with 11 bases spanning the gap. Germline V lookup: CDR1 SNHLY, CDR2 FYNNEI. The CDR3 runs 13 residues. This chain's CDR3 is CASGGQLNQPQHF. Written as DNA, the CDR3 is TGTGCCAGCGGAGGACAGCTCAATCAGCCCCAGCATTTT.

The chain uses TRBV6-5 and TRBJ1-5, with a tentative D call TRBD1 (6 bases). The germline gives CDR1 MNHEY, CDR2 SVGAGI. The V gene lost 0 bases and the J gene lost 4 bases, with 10 bases spanning the gap. This CDR3 has 15 amino acids. The CDR3 coding sequence is TGTGCCAGCAGTTACTCACCGACAGGAAATCAGCCCCAGCATTTT. It yields the protein CASSYSPTGNQPQHF.

The rearrangement links TRBV30 to TRBJ1-2; TRBD1 agrees at 7 bases. Germline V gives CDR1 GTSNPN, CDR2 SVGIG (reference sequence). CDR3 length equals 13 residues. The junction had 5 bases not matched to a gene; V was cut back by 2 bases and J by 5 bases. This CDR3 is CAWSFAGGYGYTF. The CDR3 DNA follows: TGTGCCTGGAGTTTTGCAGGGGGTTATGGCTACACCTTC.

The chain has TRBV19 and TRBJ1-3; D perhaps matches TRBD1 (6 bases). Germline V CDR1 and CDR2: LNHDA, SQIVND (reference sequence). The CDR3 extends over 13 amino acids. The V end was cut by 7 bases, the J end by 4 bases, with 11 bases between. The CDR3 coding sequence is TGTGCCAGTAATGGACAGTTCGGAAACACCATATATTTT. Protein product: CASNGQFGNTIYF.

The chain links TRBV4-3 to TRBJ2-2; the D gene is possibly TRBD2 (7 bases). CDR1 is LGHNA, CDR2 YSLEER, per germline. The CDR3 runs to 18 residues. Trimming cost V 0 bases and J 3 bases, with 17 bases left between them. CDR3 nucleotide sequence: TGCGCCAGCAGCCAAGATCGGTGGCGAGGGGGGGACACCGGGGAGCTGTTTTTT. It encodes CASSQDRWRGGDTGELFF.